These 30 T cell receptor beta chains came from one sample sequenced in a study of beta chain features in type 1 diabetes. Expressed TCRB transcripts were sequenced because the entire RNA isolate underwent reverse transcription. Sequenced by immunoSEQ multiplex PCR; TCRdb stores in-frame clones only, minus some. There are 400,000 to 450,000 clones in the sample; roughly 13% occur only once, and 0.035% to 0.045% lies in the top ten. Sequenced input: naive CD4+ T cells from blood. These receptors were obtained from a man aged 30 to 45 in good health.

V and J are TRBV7-9 and TRBJ1-2, with D uncertain. The length of the CDR3 is 14 residues. V lost 5 bases, J lost 6 bases, and 16 bases lay in between. The germline V gene has CDR1 SEHNR and CDR2 FQNEAQ (reference sequence). DNA of the CDR3: TGTGCCAGCAGCCGACTCCGGGAGGAAAATGGCTACACCTTC. Encoded protein: CASSRLREENGYTF.

This clone was counted only a few times. The chain combines TRBV4-1 with TRBJ2-7; D is perhaps TRBD1 or TRBD2 (6 bases each). The ends were cut back, 3 bases at V and 0 bases at J, with 9 bases in the middle. Germline loops: CDR1 MGHRA, CDR2 YSYEKL. The CDR3 runs to 14 residues. CDR3 sequence (DNA): TGCGCCAGCAGCCAGAGGGGGGACTCCTACGAGCAGTACTTC. Its protein product is CASSQRGDSYEQYF.

This clone has only a few counts. The chain combines TRBV29-1 with TRBJ1-1; D is undetermined. From germline, CDR1 is SQVTM and CDR2 ANQGSEA. The V end was cut by 5 bases, the J end by 0 bases, with 16 bases between. The CDR3 has 15 residues. The CDR3 coding sequence is TGCAGCGTTAATTCCGCGGCACGGCTGAACACTGAAGCTTTCTTT. Residues: CSVNSAARLNTEAFF.

This clone has only a few counts. V usage is TRBV23-1 and J usage is TRBJ2-4; weak D call: TRBD2 (5 bases). TRBV23-1 is recorded as an ORF, its role being uncertain. This CDR3 spans 16 amino acids. V was clipped by 3 bases and J by 0 bases, with 12 bases between them. In DNA form, the CDR3 reads TGCGCCAGCAGTCATCGGGTGGGAGTAGCCAAAAACATTCAGTACTTC. This translates into CASSHRVGVAKNIQYF.

This clone was detected a few times. The chain combines TRBV7-3 with TRBJ2-6; tentative D call: TRBD2 (7 bases). V shed 2 bases and J shed 3 bases, with 14 bases lying between them. The CDR3 spans 17 residues. Per the germline V gene, CDR1 is SGHTA and CDR2 is FQGTGA. CDR3: CASSLVGGPLGANVLTF. The CDR3 DNA sequence: TGTGCCAGCAGCTTAGTCGGGGGGCCCCTTGGGGCCAACGTCCTGACTTTC. The full variable domain, with the rest looked up from reference TRBV7-3 and TRBJ2-6, is GAGVSQTPSNKVTEKGKYVELRCDPISGHTALYWYRQSLGQGPEFLIYFQGTGAADDSGLPNDRFFAVRPEGSVSTLKIQRTERGDSAVYLCASSLVGGPLGANVLTFGAGSRLTVL.

The V gene is TRBV14, the J gene TRBJ2-1, with 7 nucleotides matching TRBD2. V lost 3 bases and J lost 14; bases outside the gene matches: 16. The CDR3 extends over 15 amino acids. The germline gives CDR1 SGHDN, CDR2 FVKESK. The CDR3 region has the DNA TGTGCCAGCAGCCAGGGCGGGAGTGTTTTCTCTTCGGAGTTCTTC. This codes for CASSQGGSVFSSEFF.

This clone appeared a few times. CDR3 sequence reads: CATRTETGRDEQFF. Written as DNA, the CDR3 is TGTGCCACCCGCACGGAGACAGGGAGGGATGAGCAGTTCTTC. The V and J genes are TRBV10-3 and TRBJ2-1; D is tentatively TRBD1 or TRBD2 (7 bases each). The CDR3 has 14 amino acids. Per the germline V gene, CDR1 is ENHRY and CDR2 is SYGVKD. V gave up 10 bases and J gave up 8 bases, with 21 bases separating them.

The chain uses TRBV7-9 and TRBJ1-5; perhaps TRBD1 as D (5 bases). The V gene lost 4 bases and the J gene lost 2 bases, with 12 bases spanning the gap. In germline, CDR1 is SEHNR, CDR2 FQNEAQ (reference sequence). The CDR3 covers 15 residues. CDR3 nucleotides: TGTGCCAGCAGCTCAGCCGGGGCGGGCAATCAGCCCCAGCATTTT. As protein: CASSSAGAGNQPQHF.

This clone was seen a handful of times. The chain links TRBV11-1 to TRBJ2-3; tentatively, D is TRBD2 (5 bases). CDR3 length equals 14 residues. Looked up from germline, CDR1 is SGHAT and CDR2 is FQDESV (reference sequence). Trimming pared 4 bases from V and 6 bases from J, leaving 14 bases between. The CDR3, as DNA: TGTGCCAGCAGCTCGACCGGAGGATTCGATACGCAGTATTTT. This translates into CASSSTGGFDTQYF. The entire variable domain, with the rest obtained from reference TRBV11-1 and TRBJ2-3, is as follows: EAEVAQSPRYKITEKSQAVAFWCDPISGHATLYWYRQILGQGPELLVQFQDESVVDDSQLPKDRFSAERLKGVDSTLKIQPAELGDSAMYLCASSSTGGFDTQYFGPGTRLTVL.

The table lists this clone with a count of one. The chain combines TRBV2 with TRBJ2-5; the D is unclear. Germline CDR1 SNHLY, CDR2 FYNNEI. This CDR3 has 13 residues. Trimming left V 2 bases short and J 6 bases short, with 10 bases between. This chain's CDR3 is CASSEHREQTQYF. As DNA, the CDR3 is TGTGCCAGCAGTGAACATAGGGAACAGACCCAGTACTTC. Together with reference TRBV2 and TRBJ2-5, the CDR3 gives the full variable domain: EPEVTQTPSHQVTQMGQEVILRCVPISNHLYFYWYRQILGQKVEFLVSFYNNEISEKSEIFDDQFSVERPDGSNFTLKIRSTKLEDSAMYFCASSEHREQTQYFGPGTRLLVL.

The sample holds many counts of this clone. The V gene is TRBV29-1, the J gene TRBJ1-1; 8 bases are a match to TRBD1. The CDR3 covers 12 residues. The ends lost 6 bases at V and 5 bases at J; junction bases unmatched: 5. In germline, CDR1 is SQVTM, CDR2 ANQGSEA. The CDR3 nucleotides read TGCAGCGTCCAGGGGGCGCGTACTGAAGCTTTCTTT. It yields the protein CSVQGARTEAFF.

The genes are TRBV7-2 and TRBJ2-7, with 8 bases lining up with TRBD2. V lost 1 base and J lost 2; bases outside the gene matches: 7. Germline V CDR1 and CDR2: SGHTA, FQGNSA. The CDR3 runs 16 residues. In nucleotides, the CDR3 is TGTGCCAGCAGCTTAGATGGCGGGGGGTCTACCTACGAGCAGTACTTC. Translating it yields CASSLDGGGSTYEQYF.

Only a few counts were recorded for this clone. The CDR3 DNA is TGTGCCAGCTCAACAAACACAGATACGCAGTATTTT. Translating it yields CASSTNTDTQYF. The chain is built from TRBV18 and TRBJ2-3; D not resolved. Trimming removed 5 bases from V and 2 bases from J, with 5 bases in between. Germline loops: CDR1 KGHSH, CDR2 LQKENI. This CDR3 has 12 residues.

The chain joins TRBV14 to TRBJ2-3; a weak D match, TRBD2 (6 bases). The CDR3 runs 16 residues. CDR1 is SGHDN and CDR2 is FVKESK in the germline V gene. The V end lost 0 bases, the J end lost 3 bases, and 13 bases lay between the germline ends. CDR3 protein: CASSQEIGLSTDTQYF. In nucleotides, the CDR3 is TGTGCCAGCAGCCAAGAGATCGGACTATCAACAGATACGCAGTATTTT.

This clone appeared many times. This rearrangement joins TRBV23-1 to TRBJ2-3; TRBD1 is a possible D gene (5 bases). TRBV23-1 is annotated as an ORF whose role is uncertain. CDR3 length: 14 amino acids. Trimming pared 0 bases from V and 4 bases from J, leaving 8 bases between. The CDR3 DNA follows: TGCGCCAGCAGTCAATCGAGCAGGGCAGATACGCAGTATTTT. Translated: CASSQSSRADTQYF.

Comments on this clone: At one boundary the junction diverges from the germline segment, which might be a read error. The same CDR3 arises from other DNA sequences in this sample as well. The V and J genes are TRBV13 and TRBJ2-1; 7 nucleotides agree with TRBD1. The CDR3 contains 14 residues. Germline V lookup: CDR1 PRHDT, CDR2 FYEKMQ (reference sequence). The CDR3 nucleotides are TGTGCCAGCAGCCCAGGGACAGATTACAATGAACAGTTCTTC. This encodes CASSPGTDYNEQFF. Using reference TRBV13 and TRBJ2-1 for the parts outside the CDR3, the full variable domain is AAGVIQSPRHLIKEKRETATLKCYPIPRHDTVYWYQQGPGQDPQFLISFYEKMQSDKGSIPDRFSAQQFSDYHSELNMSSLELGDSALYFCASSPGTDYNEQFFGPGTRLTVL.

The table lists this clone with a few counts. The chain has TRBV2 and TRBJ1-1; D may be TRBD1 (6 bases). Trimming stripped 3 bases from V and 11 bases from J, with 16 bases between. The CDR3 runs to 13 residues. Germline loops: CDR1 SNHLY, CDR2 FYNNEI. Here the CDR3 reads CASSDCRGCEAFF. The CDR3 DNA is TGTGCCAGCAGTGACTGCAGGGGCTGTGAGGCTTTCTTT.

There are a few counts of this clone. The chain combines TRBV5-6 with TRBJ2-3, with D unclear. This CDR3 contains 15 residues. Germline values: CDR1 SGHDT, CDR2 YYEEEE. Trimming removed 4 bases from V and 5 bases from J, with 17 bases in between. CDR3 loop: CASSPQAVLGDTQYF. CDR3 coding DNA: TGTGCCAGCAGCCCCCAGGCGGTACTCGGAGATACGCAGTATTTT.

This clone was picked up a small number of times. The chain combines TRBV29-1 with TRBJ1-4, with D possibly matching TRBD1 (5 bases). V was clipped by 7 bases and J by 4 bases, with 13 bases between them. The CDR3 consists of 13 residues. CDR1 SQVTM and CDR2 ANQGSEA come from the germline V gene. Written as DNA, the CDR3 is TGCAGCGCGAGGGGCTTGGGTAATGAAAAACTGTTTTTT. It yields the protein CSARGLGNEKLFF.

The chain uses TRBV2 and TRBJ1-2, with TRBD1 as a possible D gene (5 bases). The CDR3 extends over 14 amino acids. The V gene lost 4 bases and the J gene lost 3 bases, with 12 bases spanning the gap. Germline-derived CDR1 and CDR2 are SNHLY and FYNNEI. The CDR3 loop is CASSAGRVYYGYTF. CDR3 nucleotides: TGTGCCAGCAGTGCCGGCAGGGTTTACTATGGCTACACCTTC.

The genes are TRBV18 and TRBJ2-1; D gene unclear. Germline V gives CDR1 KGHSH, CDR2 LQKENI. This CDR3 has 12 residues. Trimming left V 2 bases short and J 5 bases short, with 4 bases between. In DNA form, the CDR3 reads TGTGCCAGCTCACCAATGGACAATGAGCAGTTCTTC. Translated, it gives CASSPMDNEQFF.

This clone was counted between two and nine times. This specimen includes other DNA sequences encoding the same CDR3. The gene calls are TRBV9 and TRBJ2-1; no clear D gene. Germline CDR1 SGDLS, CDR2 YYNGEE. V gave up 4 bases and J gave up 4 bases, with 3 bases separating them. This CDR3 contains 11 residues. The CDR3 DNA sequence: TGTGCCAGCAGCCTATACAATGAGCAGTTCTTC. It codes for CASSLYNEQFF.

In this sample, this clone turned up a few times. The same CDR3 can be traced to other DNA sequences in this sample. The V call is TRBV9, the J call TRBJ1-3; D possibly corresponds to TRBD1 (5 bases). V lost 2 bases, J lost 1 base, and 10 bases lay in between. The germline V gene encodes CDR1 SGDLS and CDR2 YYNGEE. The CDR3 covers 15 residues. CDR3 coding DNA: TGTGCCAGCAGCGTCACAGGTTTATCTGGAAACACCATATATTTT. This gives the protein CASSVTGLSGNTIYF.

V gene TRBV11-2 combines with J gene TRBJ2-1; D not certain. The CDR3 contains 13 residues. Per germline, CDR1 SGHAT and CDR2 FQNNGV. Trimming stripped 2 bases from V and 6 bases from J, with 8 bases between. The CDR3 loop is CASSLRARNEQFF. CDR3 in DNA: TGTGCCAGCAGCTTACGGGCGCGCAATGAGCAGTTCTTC.

This chain links TRBV29-1 with TRBJ1-4; no firm D call. The germline CDR1 and CDR2 sequences are SQVTM and ANQGSEA. The CDR3 totals 15 residues. V lost 1 base and J 0 bases, leaving 9 bases between the germline ends. CDR3 protein: CSVEAYSSTNEKLFF. The CDR3 DNA is TGCAGCGTTGAAGCATATTCGTCAACTAATGAAAAACTGTTTTTT.

This clone appeared a few times. The CDR3 DNA sequence: TGTGCCAGCAGCCCCCGGGGGGACAGCAGGAACATTCAGTACTTC. It is translated as CASSPRGDSRNIQYF. The rearrangement joins TRBV7-8 to TRBJ2-4; D tentatively fits TRBD1 or TRBD2 (7 bases each). In germline, CDR1 is SGHVS, CDR2 FQNEAQ. This CDR3 has 15 amino acids. Trimming took 5 bases from V and 7 from J, leaving 18 bases between them.

This clone was recorded at least ten times. Other nucleotide sequences from this sample produce the same CDR3. V is TRBV7-9 and J is TRBJ2-6; D gene ambiguous. V was trimmed by 1 base and J by 0 bases, leaving 4 bases between them. The CDR3 has 15 amino acids. From germline, CDR1 is SEHNR and CDR2 FQNEAQ (reference sequence). DNA of the CDR3: TGTGCCAGCAGCTTAGTCGGCTCTGGGGCCAACGTCCTGACTTTC. Translation gives CASSLVGSGANVLTF.

The chain employs TRBV6-5 and TRBJ2-5; 7 bases fit TRBD2. Losses at the gene ends were 9 bases for V and 5 bases for J; bases not matched to a gene: 9. Germline V lookup: CDR1 MNHEY, CDR2 SVGAGI. The CDR3 length is 13 residues. The CDR3 DNA follows: TGTGCCAGTAGTAGGTGGCGGGGGGAGACCCAGTACTTC. Translation: CASSRWRGETQYF.

This clone was seen repeatedly, ten times or more. The V gene is TRBV30, the J gene TRBJ2-1; D remains unclear. The germline gives CDR1 GTSNPN, CDR2 SVGIG (reference sequence). Trimming cost V 4 bases and J 8 bases, with 9 bases left between them. The CDR3 sequence is 11 residues long. CDR3 sequence (DNA): TGTGCCTGGACCCGGCGACATGAGCAGTTCTTC. Encoded protein: CAWTRRHEQFF.

This chain joins TRBV29-1 and TRBJ2-5; 15 nucleotides line up with TRBD2. J lost 5 bases, V lost 2 bases, and 15 bases had no gene match. This CDR3 has 19 amino acids. CDR1 is SQVTM and CDR2 is ANQGSEA in the germline V gene. Here the CDR3 reads CSVESSLGLAGGMDETQYF. The CDR3 DNA follows: TGCAGCGTTGAATCTTCATTGGGACTAGCGGGGGGAATGGATGAGACCCAGTACTTC.